Sequencing of this T cell receptor (beta chain) was carried out in a study of cytomegalovirus exposure and HLA in healthy donors. Study-level points and caveats: The listing of roughly 160 TCR beta chains classed them as cytomegalovirus-associated. A later analysis found first-cohort TCR clusters tended to co-occur in the roughly 120 validation repertoires. Testing in vitro showed a few CMV-associated chains specific for CMV antigens.

Deletions cut 6 bases from V and 8 bases from J, with 11 bases between. Per germline, CDR1 DFQATT and CDR2 SNEGSKA (reference sequence). This CDR3 is built from 11 residues. Of note for this clone: What it recognizes is unknown.

Profiled with immunoSEQ multiplex PCR; TCRdb holds only in-frame clones, not every one. Here the sample spans roughly 80,000 clones, approximately 90% being singletons. Sequenced sample: PBMCs. This chain uses TRBV20-1 with TRBJ2-1; tentatively, D is TRBD1 (6 bases). The TCR sequence derives from a young man in good health and CMV-seronegative. This CDR3 is CSAHRQDEQFF. For the CDR3, the DNA is TGCAGTGCCCATAGACAGGATGAGCAGTTCTTC.